This T cell receptor beta chain was sequenced in a study of human T cells and chemical hapten exposure. Notes on the study in general: As patch test score rose, PT1 expanded TCR counts tended to rise as well.

With respect to this clonotype: The antigen is not known.

During construction of the library, unique molecular identifiers were attached to individual cDNA molecules for quantitative, reproducible TCR counting. TCRdb re-analysed the RACE reads in MiXCR, keeping a single row per CDR3 protein. The sample yields hundreds of thousands of distinct CDR3 sequences, about 6% seen once. Sample time point: patch test 2, 6 weeks after DPC sensitization. Stated treatment: therapeutic diphenylcyclopropenone sensitization with weekly scalp DPC. Drawing of blood took place ahead of applying each patch test. Those who donated were patients with alopecia, 18 to 70 years of age, and suitable for DPC. Specimen: whole blood, collected in connection with sensitization to the hapten diphenylcyclopropenone (DPC). The source of this sequence is a young woman with alopecia areata. Some clones in this sample may be carry-over from other donors' samples.

The CDR3 protein is CASSSPERSTNEKLFF. In DNA, the CDR3 is TGTGCCAGCAGTTCACCGGAAAGGTCAACTAATGAAAAACTGTTTTTT. This rearrangement joins TRBV6-2 or TRBV6-3 to TRBJ1-4; no reliable D call. Per germline, CDR1 MNHEY and CDR2 SVGEGT. Trimming cost V 4 bases and J 0 bases, with 12 bases left between them. CDR3 size: 16 residues.